The clone carrying this TCR beta chain was seen more than once but under ten times. What it binds is unknown. Looked up from germline, CDR1 is SGHRS and CDR2 is YFSETQ. The CDR3 covers 17 residues. V dropped 1 base and J dropped 0; count of bases not matched to a gene: 5. The data are from a study of post-analysis software for immune sequencing data. Study as a whole: Patients with relapsing-remitting, secondary progressive and progressive-relapsing multiple sclerosis courses were all represented. Study outcomes and limitations: Batch-mates among the samples co-clustered strongly by F measure. Diversity measured as normalized Chao1 was significantly lower in multiple sclerosis patients than in controls. About 5 TRBV segments were more frequent in patients than controls; TRBV5-6, TRBV5-1 and TRBV20-1 belonged to this group.

Libraries were made from TCR beta cDNA, and they carried unique molecular identifiers. Once roughly 1 to 10 million T cells were used, roughly 0.5 million cDNA molecules resulted. TCRdb recomputed calls from the PCR reads with MiXCR, one row per CDR3 protein. The sample has about 500,000 distinct CDR3 sequences, approximately 46% seen once. This chain joins TRBV5-1 and TRBJ2-4; 9 nucleotides align to TRBD2. This sequence originates from a girl between 5 and 17 years old with multiple sclerosis. The source material was blood. The CDR3 region has the DNA TGCGCCAGCAGCTTGTCAACTAGCGGGCTAGCCAAAAACATTCAGTACTTC. This encodes CASSLSTSGLAKNIQYF. Filled out from reference TRBV5-1 and TRBJ2-4, the complete variable domain reads KAGVTQTPRYLIKTRGQQVTLSCSPISGHRSVSWYQQTPGQGLQFLFEYFSETQRNKGNFPGRFSGRQFSNSRSEMNVSTLELGDSALYLCASSLSTSGLAKNIQYFGAGTRLSVL.